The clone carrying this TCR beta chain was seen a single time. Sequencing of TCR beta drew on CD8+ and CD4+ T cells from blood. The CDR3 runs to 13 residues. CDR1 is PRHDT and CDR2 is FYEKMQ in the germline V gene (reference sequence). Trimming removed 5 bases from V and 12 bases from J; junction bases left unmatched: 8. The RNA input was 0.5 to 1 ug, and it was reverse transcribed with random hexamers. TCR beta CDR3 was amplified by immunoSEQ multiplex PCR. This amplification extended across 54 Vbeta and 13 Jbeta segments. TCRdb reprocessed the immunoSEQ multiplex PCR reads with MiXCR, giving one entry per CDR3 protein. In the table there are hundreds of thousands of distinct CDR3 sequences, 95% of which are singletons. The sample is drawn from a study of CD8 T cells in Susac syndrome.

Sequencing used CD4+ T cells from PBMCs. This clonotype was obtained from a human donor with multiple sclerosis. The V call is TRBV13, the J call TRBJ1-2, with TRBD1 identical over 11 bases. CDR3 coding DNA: TGTGCCAGCAGCCTGCCGGGACAGGGGGTACACACCTTC. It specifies CASSLPGQGVHTF.